The 22 T cell receptor beta chains presented below share a single source sample, sequenced in a study of CD8 T cells in ankylosing spondylitis. TCRdb re-called the 5' RACE reads with MiXCR, one entry per CDR3 protein. The table lists about 250,000 distinct CDR3 sequences, roughly 8% of them singletons, with around 4.4% in the top ten. The sequenced material came from blood, either unsorted or a sorted T cell fraction (not recorded which). Every receptor here comes from a female donor with ankylosing spondylitis or in good health (not recorded which).

This clonotype was recorded many times. J is TRBJ1-5 and V is TRBV20-1; no clear D. From germline, CDR1 is DFQATT and CDR2 SNEGSKA (reference sequence). Trimming removed 3 bases from V and 3 bases from J, with 18 bases in between. The length of the CDR3 is 16 residues. CDR3: CSARGGYGRSNQPQHF. The CDR3 DNA reads TGCAGTGCTAGGGGAGGGTATGGTCGATCCAATCAGCCCCAGCATTTT.

To note about this clonotype: A read error is possible here, since a much larger clone lies one base away. The chain employs TRBV20-1 and TRBJ2-7, with D perhaps matching TRBD2 (6 bases). Deletions cut 8 bases from V and 2 bases from J, with 19 bases between. The germline V gene has CDR1 DFQATT and CDR2 SNEGSKA (reference sequence). The CDR3 length is 14 residues. CDR3 in DNA: TGCAGTACTCCAGGAAGGGGCGGGACCTACGAGCAGTACTTC. Its protein product is CSTPGRGGTYEQYF.

This clonotype came up many times. V gene TRBV9 combines with J gene TRBJ2-1, with TRBD2 matching over 7 bases. The V segment lost 0 bases and the J segment 7 bases; nucleotides outside the gene matches: 4. Germline lookup yields CDR1 SGDLS and CDR2 YYNGEE. The CDR3 consists of 14 residues. The CDR3 nucleotides are TGTGCCAGCAGCGTAGGCGGGAGTAAGAATGAGCAGTTCTTC. Amino acids: CASSVGGSKNEQFF.

This chain connects TRBV11-1 to TRBJ2-7; the D is unclear. This CDR3 is built from 18 residues. Trimming removed 5 bases at V and 3 bases at J, with 26 bases between. CDR1 and CDR2 from the germline V gene are SGHAT and FQDESV (reference sequence). This chain's CDR3 is CASSPNWASSGVNYEQYF. Written as DNA, the CDR3 is TGTGCCAGCAGCCCTAATTGGGCCTCCAGTGGCGTCAACTACGAGCAGTACTTC.

The table lists this clonotype with many counts. The chain couples TRBV7-2 to TRBJ1-1, with 8 bases matching TRBD1. CDR3 length equals 17 residues. Germline V gene lookup returns CDR1 SGHTA and CDR2 FQGNSA. Trimming at V came to 4 bases and at J to 8 bases, leaving 18 bases not matched to a gene. The CDR3 sequence: CASSSTQGGRDWLEAFF. As DNA, the CDR3 is TGTGCCAGCAGCTCTACACAGGGGGGAAGAGATTGGTTAGAAGCTTTCTTT.

In regard to this clonotype: A much larger clone differs by one base, so this may be a read error. The chain joins TRBV9 to TRBJ2-7; possibly TRBD1 for D (6 bases). The CDR3 contains 15 residues. Germline CDR1 SGDLS, CDR2 YYNGEE. The CDR3 here is CTSSKATGTPYEQYF. CDR3 DNA: TGTACCAGCAGTAAGGCGACAGGAACCCCCTACGAGCAGTACTTC.

Ten or more counts support this clonotype. The chain couples TRBV5-1 to TRBJ2-1; D may match TRBD1 or TRBD2 (5 bases each). The germline CDR1 and CDR2 sequences are SGHRS and YFSETQ. The CDR3 is made up of 13 amino acids. The V end was cut by 0 bases, the J end by 7 bases, with 8 bases between. CDR3 sequence: CASSLAWGNEQFF. CDR3 nucleotide sequence: TGCGCCAGCAGCTTGGCCTGGGGGAATGAGCAGTTCTTC.

Concerning this clonotype: One end of the junction is discordant with germline, which a read error may explain. The chain uses TRBV7-9 and TRBJ2-1, with D perhaps given as TRBD1 or TRBD2 (5 bases each). The germline gives CDR1 SEHNR, CDR2 FQNEAQ (reference sequence). This CDR3 is built from 16 residues. CDR3 in DNA: TGTGCCAGCAGCTGGGACCCTTCGTATCCGACCAATGGGCAGTTCTTC. As protein: CASSWDPSYPTNGQFF. Filled out from reference TRBV7-9 and TRBJ2-1, the complete variable domain reads DTGVSQNPRHKITKRGQNVTFRCDPISEHNRLYWYRQTLGQGPEFLTYFQNEAQLEKSRLLSDRFSAERPKGSFSTLEIQRTEQGDSAMYLCASSWDPSYPTNGQFFGPGTRLTVL.

The chain recombines TRBV12-3 or TRBV12-4 with TRBJ1-5; D remains unclear. The germline V and J ends were trimmed by 3 bases and 0 bases, with 12 bases remaining between them. There are 16 residues in the CDR3. The chain's CDR3 is CASSLGGLGSNQPQHF. The CDR3 nucleotides read TGTGCCAGCAGTTTGGGAGGGCTCGGTAGCAATCAGCCCCAGCATTTT.

This clonotype came up many times. DNA of the CDR3: TGTGCCAGCACTCTGACAGGCCTCCAGTACTTC. The encoded protein is CASTLTGLQYF. The chain couples TRBV12-3 or TRBV12-4 to TRBJ2-7; D may be TRBD1 (6 bases). The CDR3 runs 11 residues. V was trimmed by 7 bases and J by 10 bases, leaving 14 bases between them.

This clonotype was detected ten times or more. The chain joins TRBV6-5 to TRBJ2-7, with D uncertain. Germline values: CDR1 MNHEY, CDR2 SVGAGI. V lost 2 bases, J lost 0 bases, and 14 bases lay in between. The CDR3 consists of 16 residues. The CDR3 sequence is CASSYGNPLSSYEQYF. The CDR3 DNA reads TGTGCCAGCAGTTACGGGAATCCACTCAGCTCCTACGAGCAGTACTTC.

Here the CDR3 DNA reads TGCAGTGCTAGCCCGGGGACAGGGAGAGAGACCCAGTACTTC. Residues: CSASPGTGRETQYF. This chain links TRBV20-1 with TRBJ2-5; 9 bases fit TRBD1. The CDR3 contains 14 residues. Germline CDR1 reads DFQATT; CDR2 reads SNEGSKA (reference sequence). V was clipped by 3 bases and J by 4 bases; unmatched bases: 6.

In this sample, this clonotype turned up many times. V usage is TRBV10-3 and J usage is TRBJ2-3; no firm D call. The germline gives CDR1 ENHRY, CDR2 SYGVKD. The V gene lost 5 bases and the J gene lost 0 bases, with 9 bases spanning the gap. The CDR3 consists of 14 residues. Here the CDR3 DNA reads TGTGCCATCAGTTTTTCCGTAAGCACAGATACGCAGTATTTT. As protein: CAISFSVSTDTQYF.

The sample holds many counts of this clonotype. The chain uses TRBV6-5 and TRBJ2-3, with 7 bases identical to TRBD2. The CDR3 runs to 14 residues. Trimming took 4 bases from V and 3 from J; bases not matched to a gene: 4. Germline V gives CDR1 MNHEY, CDR2 SVGAGI. CDR3 in DNA: TGTGCCAGCAGTTTACTAGCGAGAACAGATACGCAGTATTTT. Amino acids: CASSLLARTDTQYF.

In this sample, this clonotype turned up many times. The chain carries TRBV15 and TRBJ2-5, with a weak D call TRBD2 (6 bases). CDR1 is LNHNV and CDR2 is YYDKDF in the germline V gene (reference sequence). Trimming pared 1 base from V and 2 bases from J, leaving 14 bases between. The CDR3 has 16 amino acids. The CDR3 here is CATSRAGVVGQETQYF. CDR3 nucleotide sequence: TGTGCCACCAGCAGAGCGGGAGTAGTGGGGCAAGAGACCCAGTACTTC.

The sample holds many counts of this clonotype. The chain employs TRBV25-1 and TRBJ2-7, with D perhaps TRBD2 (6 bases). The V gene's germline CDR1 is MGHDK and CDR2 SYGVNS. V gave up 3 bases and J gave up 3 bases, with 15 bases separating them. This CDR3 is 15 amino acids long. CDR3: CASSDRRGLNYEQYF. CDR3 sequence (DNA): TGTGCCAGCAGTGACCGGAGGGGACTCAACTACGAGCAGTACTTC.

This clonotype was counted at least ten times. The CDR3 loop is CASSFLSRDRVDTQYF. CDR3 nucleotides: TGTGCCAGCAGCTTCCTCTCACGGGACAGGGTAGATACGCAGTATTTT. The chain couples TRBV7-8 to TRBJ2-3; 9 positions agree with TRBD1. Losses at the gene ends were 3 bases for V and 5 bases for J; bases not matched to a gene: 9. This CDR3 has 16 residues. From germline, CDR1 is SGHVS and CDR2 FQNEAQ.

This clonotype was recorded many times. This chain connects TRBV5-6 to TRBJ2-2; D is possibly TRBD1 (5 bases). The CDR3 spans 12 residues. Germline CDR1 is SGHDT and CDR2 is YYEEEE. Trimming took off 5 bases at V and 5 bases at J, with 7 bases between the two ends. The CDR3 region has the DNA TGTGCCAGCAGTCGACAGACCGGGGAGCTGTTTTTT. This sequence encodes CASSRQTGELFF. The whole variable domain, filled in from reference TRBV5-6 and TRBJ2-2, reads DAGVTQSPTHLIKTRGQQVTLRCSPKSGHDTVSWYQQALGQGPQFIFQYYEEEERQRGNFPDRFSGHQFPNYSSELNVNALLLGDSALYLCASSRQTGELFFGEGSRLTVL.

For this clonotype: An end of the junction differs from the germline gene, which may be a read error. The V and J genes are TRBV7-9 and TRBJ2-7; TRBD2 matches at 7 bases. The germline V gene encodes CDR1 SEHNR and CDR2 FQNEAQ (reference sequence). The CDR3 runs to 14 residues. The CDR3 sequence: CVSSLGGSVYEQYF. DNA for the CDR3: TGTGTCAGCAGCTTAGGCGGGAGTGTGTACGAGCAGTACTTC.

This clonotype was observed many times. The rearrangement uses TRBV12-3 or TRBV12-4 and TRBJ2-3; 12 nucleotides match TRBD2. The J segment lost 6 bases and the V segment lost 3 bases, leaving 1 base of the junction unmatched. CDR3 length: 14 residues. The chain's CDR3 is CASSFLAGGDTQYF. The CDR3 DNA is TGTGCCAGCAGTTTCCTAGCGGGAGGGGATACGCAGTATTTT.

At least ten counts were recorded for this clonotype. J is TRBJ2-1 and V is TRBV7-2, with 10 bases fitting TRBD1. Germline V gives CDR1 SGHTA, CDR2 FQGNSA. This CDR3 contains 15 residues. The ends lost 2 bases at V and 8 bases at J; junction bases unmatched: 6. CDR3 residues: CASSLRTGGWDEQFF. CDR3 sequence (DNA): TGTGCCAGCAGCTTAAGGACAGGGGGTTGGGATGAGCAGTTCTTC.

This clonotype was detected only a few times. The chain uses TRBV12-3 or TRBV12-4 and TRBJ1-3; possibly TRBD1 for D (6 bases). The CDR3 contains 15 residues. V lost 5 bases and J lost 0, with 11 bases in between. CDR3 in amino acids: CASSRGAPSGNTIYF. The DNA of the CDR3 is TGTGCCAGCAGTCGGGGGGCCCCCTCTGGAAACACCATATATTTT.